This note documents a single TCR beta chain sequence. Profiling relied on immunoSEQ multiplex PCR, and the TCRdb table lists in-frame clones only, not all of them. This table holds 50,000 to 60,000 clones, roughly four fifths found once. This entry is derived from a study of blood T cell repertoires in COVID-19. At the level of the study: Sites across the United States, Italy and Spain contributed samples from acute and convalescent COVID-19.

The TCR sequence derives from a human donor in a cohort sampled during active or convalescent COVID-19. Material: peripheral blood.

CDR3 nucleotide sequence: TGTGCCAGCAGCGTGGACAGGGCGGGCAATCAGCCCCAGCATTTT. Amino acids: CASSVDRAGNQPQHF. This chain connects TRBV2 to TRBJ1-5; 8 nucleotides agree with TRBD1. The CDR3 has 15 residues. CDR1 is SNHLY, CDR2 FYNNEI, per germline. The trim removed 6 bases at V and 2 bases at J, leaving 6 bases unmatched.